Listed here is a single T cell receptor beta chain. As yet, its antigen is unknown. These data come from a study of CD8+ T cells in alopecia areata. Study conclusions and caveats: Resident alphabeta T-cell populations of normal skin are likewise subject to sequencing in scalp samples. Higher clonality was seen in lesional scalp than in normal scalp, especially in alopecia totalis/universalis. Shared TCR sequences were less clear between patients than in mice, possibly partly from HLA diversity.

Sequencing relied on a cDNA template that was reverse transcribed from extracted RNA. Libraries were prepared by immunoSEQ multiplex PCR; TCRdb keeps only in-frame clonotypes and omits some of them. The sample contains approximately 98,000 clones, 59% of which appear only once. A FACSAria was used to sort CD4+ and CD8+ T cells. These cells came from PBMCs. Sequencing used CD8+ T cells sorted from blood. The receptor comes from a human donor in good health.

In nucleotides, the CDR3 is TGTGCCAGCAGCCAAGATCCAGCGGGGGCGCAAGAGACCCAGTACTTC. Translated: CASSQDPAGAQETQYF. V gene TRBV4-2 combines with J gene TRBJ2-5; 8 nucleotides align to TRBD2. The CDR3 consists of 16 residues. Trimming at V came to 0 bases and at J to 2 bases, leaving 5 bases not matched to a gene. CDR1 and CDR2 from the germline V gene are LGHNA and YNFKEQ.